These T cell receptor beta chains were read from a single sample in a study of blood T cell repertoires in COVID-19. Data came from immunoSEQ multiplex PCR; TCRdb stores just in-frame clones and leaves some out. The data contain 300,000 to 400,000 clones, around 87% of them seen just once; the ten biggest clones take up over 6%. Sequenced input: peripheral blood. The receptors come from a woman between 45 and 60 years old with COVID-19, enrolled during active disease. The CDR3 runs from the conserved cysteine through the conserved F or W. Each record gives: CDR3 protein, CDR3 DNA, V gene, clone size, D gene, J gene. The D gene is left open where the match is weak. Only part of the rows carry a size: once, few, many, or a class if the clone is expanded.

CDR3 protein: CASRTGQGTGGYTF; CDR3 DNA: TGTGCCAGCAGGACGGGACAGGGGACGGGGGGCTACACCTTC; V gene: TRBV27; clone size: -; D gene: TRBD1; J gene: TRBJ1-2
CDR3 protein: CASSAGLDQPQHF; CDR3 DNA: TGTGCCAGCTCCGCAGGGCTTGATCAGCCCCAGCATTTT; V gene: TRBV18; clone size: few; D gene: -; J gene: TRBJ1-5
CDR3 protein: CASSLGQGAYEQYF; CDR3 DNA: TGTGCCAGCAGCTTGGGCCAGGGGGCCTACGAGCAGTACTTC; V gene: TRBV5-4; clone size: -; D gene: TRBD1; J gene: TRBJ2-7
CDR3 protein: CASSQGLAGGSFAGELFF; CDR3 DNA: TGCGCCAGCAGCCAAGGACTAGCGGGAGGATCTTTCGCCGGGGAGCTGTTTTTT; V gene: TRBV4-1; clone size: -; D gene: TRBD2; J gene: TRBJ2-2
CDR3 protein: CASSFGRQGPGNTIYF; CDR3 DNA: TGTGCCAGTAGTTTTGGCAGGCAGGGTCCAGGAAACACCATATATTTT; V gene: TRBV19; clone size: -; D gene: -; J gene: TRBJ1-3
CDR3 protein: CASSTHRRTGNYGYTF; CDR3 DNA: TGTGCCAGTAGTACTCACCGGCGGACAGGGAACTATGGCTACACCTTC; V gene: TRBV19; clone size: -; D gene: TRBD1; J gene: TRBJ1-2
CDR3 protein: CASSKSSGQLEKLFF; CDR3 DNA: TGTGCCAGCAGCAAGTCCTCGGGACAGCTTGAAAAACTGTTTTTT; V gene: TRBV9; clone size: few; D gene: TRBD1; J gene: TRBJ1-4
CDR3 protein: CAISDWERETYEQYF; CDR3 DNA: TGTGCCATCAGTGATTGGGAGCGGGAAACCTACGAGCAGTACTTC; V gene: TRBV10-3; clone size: -; D gene: TRBD2; J gene: TRBJ2-7
CDR3 protein: CASSEGSSGVYNEQFF; CDR3 DNA: TGTGCCAGCAGTGAAGGGTCTAGCGGAGTGTACAATGAGCAGTTCTTC; V gene: TRBV6-1; clone size: -; D gene: TRBD2; J gene: TRBJ2-1
CDR3 protein: CASSHRITGQGHEQYF; CDR3 DNA: TGTGCCAGCAGCCACCGGATTACAGGACAGGGGCACGAGCAGTACTTC; V gene: TRBV3-1/TRBV3-2; clone size: -; D gene: TRBD1; J gene: TRBJ2-7
CDR3 protein: CASSPPGLAGDTQYF; CDR3 DNA: TGTGCCAGCAGCCCTCCGGGACTAGCGGGAGATACGCAGTATTTT; V gene: TRBV5-4; clone size: -; D gene: TRBD2; J gene: TRBJ2-3
CDR3 protein: CASSPGQNTEAFF; CDR3 DNA: TGTGCCAGCTCACCGGGCCAGAACACTGAAGCTTTCTTT; V gene: TRBV18; clone size: once; D gene: -; J gene: TRBJ1-1
CDR3 protein: CASSWGQGAGEAFF; CDR3 DNA: TGTGCCAGCAGCTGGGGACAGGGGGCAGGTGAAGCTTTCTTT; V gene: TRBV6-6; clone size: -; D gene: TRBD1; J gene: TRBJ1-1
CDR3 protein: CASSPQGSAGGVGRSSTDTQYF; CDR3 DNA: TGCGCCAGCAGCCCCCAAGGTTCGGCAGGGGGCGTGGGTCGTTCCAGCACAGATACGCAGTATTTT; V gene: TRBV4-3; clone size: -; D gene: TRBD1; J gene: TRBJ2-3
CDR3 protein: CASSASDTQYF; CDR3 DNA: TGTGCCAGCAGCGCGTCAGATACGCAGTATTTT; V gene: TRBV7-2; clone size: -; D gene: -; J gene: TRBJ2-3
CDR3 protein: CASSRTSGSPNEQFF; CDR3 DNA: TGTGCCAGCAGCCGTACTAGCGGGAGCCCGAATGAGCAGTTCTTC; V gene: TRBV11-3; clone size: -; D gene: TRBD2; J gene: TRBJ2-1
CDR3 protein: CASSRGGTGELFF; CDR3 DNA: TGTGCCAGCAGTCGAGGAGGGACCGGGGAGCTGTTTTTT; V gene: TRBV27; clone size: -; D gene: -; J gene: TRBJ2-2
CDR3 protein: CASSLGTSGRGETQYF; CDR3 DNA: TGCGCCAGCAGCTTAGGGACTAGCGGGAGAGGTGAGACCCAGTACTTC; V gene: TRBV5-1; clone size: -; D gene: TRBD2; J gene: TRBJ2-5
CDR3 protein: CAWSVQGTSFFSNQPQHF; CDR3 DNA: TGTGCCTGGAGTGTACAGGGGACCTCGTTTTTTAGCAATCAGCCCCAGCATTTT; V gene: TRBV30; clone size: -; D gene: TRBD1; J gene: TRBJ1-5
CDR3 protein: CASSPRLFSYNEQFF; CDR3 DNA: TGTGCCAGCAGCCCGAGACTCTTCTCCTACAATGAGCAGTTCTTC; V gene: TRBV5-8; clone size: -; D gene: -; J gene: TRBJ2-1
CDR3 protein: CASSTRGRHLQEMTSRSYNEQFF; CDR3 DNA: TGTGCCAGTAGTACGCGCGGGAGACACCTTCAAGAGATGACTTCAAGGTCCTACAATGAGCAGTTCTTC; V gene: TRBV19; clone size: -; D gene: TRBD2; J gene: TRBJ2-1
CDR3 protein: CASRGQGTYGYTF; CDR3 DNA: TGTGCCAGTAGAGGGCAGGGGACCTATGGCTACACCTTC; V gene: TRBV19; clone size: -; D gene: -; J gene: TRBJ1-2
CDR3 protein: CASSLTGTNTEAFF; CDR3 DNA: TGTGCCAGCAGCTTGACAGGGACGAACACTGAAGCTTTCTTT; V gene: TRBV11-3; clone size: once; D gene: TRBD1; J gene: TRBJ1-1
CDR3 protein: CSVERTGADTQYF; CDR3 DNA: TGCAGCGTTGAGAGGACAGGGGCAGATACGCAGTATTTT; V gene: TRBV29-1; clone size: -; D gene: TRBD1; J gene: TRBJ2-3
CDR3 protein: CASSPGGQGLREQYF; CDR3 DNA: TGTGCCAGCAGTCCAGGGGGGCAGGGGTTGAGGGAGCAGTACTTC; V gene: TRBV6-5; clone size: -; D gene: -; J gene: TRBJ2-7
CDR3 protein: CASSLEVLAGAGTQYF; CDR3 DNA: TGTGCCAGCAGCTTAGAGGTACTAGCGGGAGCTGGGACCCAGTACTTC; V gene: TRBV7-2; clone size: -; D gene: TRBD2; J gene: TRBJ2-5
CDR3 protein: CASSLGPRAHYNEQFF; CDR3 DNA: TGTGCCAGCAGCTTAGGTCCCAGGGCCCACTACAATGAGCAGTTCTTC; V gene: TRBV7-6; clone size: -; D gene: -; J gene: TRBJ2-1
CDR3 protein: CASLSGSLGPYEQYF; CDR3 DNA: TGTGCCAGTCTTAGCGGGAGCTTGGGCCCCTACGAGCAGTACTTC; V gene: TRBV11-2; clone size: -; D gene: TRBD2; J gene: TRBJ2-7
CDR3 protein: CASSVSPQSGYTF; CDR3 DNA: TGTGCCAGCAGCGTTTCCCCACAGTCGGGCTACACCTTC; V gene: TRBV9; clone size: -; D gene: -; J gene: TRBJ1-2
CDR3 protein: CAAPPPGGTNYGYTF; CDR3 DNA: TGTGCAGCCCCCCCTCCGGGGGGAACTAACTATGGCTACACCTTC; V gene: TRBV7-2; clone size: -; D gene: -; J gene: TRBJ1-2
CDR3 protein: CASSLPQGGAFF; CDR3 DNA: TGTGCCAGCAGTCTACCCCAGGGTGGAGCTTTCTTT; V gene: TRBV6-6; clone size: -; D gene: -; J gene: TRBJ1-1
CDR3 protein: CASSVGSDAPEQYF; CDR3 DNA: TGTGCCAGCAGCGTGGGCTCGGATGCGCCCGAGCAGTACTTC; V gene: TRBV9; clone size: -; D gene: -; J gene: TRBJ2-7
CDR3 protein: CASSLGPAGDEQFF; CDR3 DNA: TGTGCCAGCAGCTTAGGGCCAGCGGGAGATGAGCAGTTCTTC; V gene: TRBV7-8; clone size: few; D gene: TRBD2; J gene: TRBJ2-1
CDR3 protein: CASSSLRGLYNEQFF; CDR3 DNA: TGTGCCAGCAGCTCTTTAAGGGGGCTTTACAATGAGCAGTTCTTC; V gene: TRBV11-2; clone size: once; D gene: TRBD1; J gene: TRBJ2-1
CDR3 protein: CASKKGVDRLNTEAFF; CDR3 DNA: TGTGCCAGCAAAAAGGGGGTAGACAGGTTGAACACTGAAGCTTTCTTT; V gene: TRBV5-4; clone size: -; D gene: -; J gene: TRBJ1-1
CDR3 protein: CASSHNQGTGANVLTF; CDR3 DNA: TGTGCCAGTAGCCATAACCAGGGTACTGGGGCCAACGTCCTGACTTTC; V gene: TRBV19; clone size: -; D gene: -; J gene: TRBJ2-6
CDR3 protein: CASRKQGGWTEAFF; CDR3 DNA: TGTGCCAGCAGGAAACAGGGGGGTTGGACTGAAGCTTTCTTT; V gene: TRBV6-5; clone size: -; D gene: TRBD1; J gene: TRBJ1-1
CDR3 protein: CASSFGRQSPYNEQFF; CDR3 DNA: TGTGCCAGCAGCTTTGGTAGACAGTCCCCCTACAATGAGCAGTTCTTC; V gene: TRBV7-9; clone size: -; D gene: -; J gene: TRBJ2-1
CDR3 protein: CASSYGGGSRTEAFF; CDR3 DNA: TGTGCCAGCAGTTACGGTGGAGGGTCCCGGACTGAAGCTTTCTTT; V gene: TRBV6-5; clone size: -; D gene: -; J gene: TRBJ1-1
CDR3 protein: CASSRRAGANTEAFF; CDR3 DNA: TGTGCCAGTAGTCGAAGAGCAGGGGCTAACACTGAAGCTTTCTTT; V gene: TRBV19; clone size: -; D gene: -; J gene: TRBJ1-1
CDR3 protein: CASRPRPTGSGNTIYF; CDR3 DNA: TGTGCCAGCAGACCACGGCCGACAGGGTCTGGAAACACCATATATTTT; V gene: TRBV11-2; clone size: -; D gene: TRBD1; J gene: TRBJ1-3
CDR3 protein: CASSSHLTGTAYGYTF; CDR3 DNA: TGTGCCAGCAGTTCGCACCTTACAGGGACGGCCTATGGCTACACCTTC; V gene: TRBV6-5; clone size: few; D gene: -; J gene: TRBJ1-2
CDR3 protein: CASRTSGTYEQYF; CDR3 DNA: TGCGCCAGCAGAACCAGCGGAACCTACGAGCAGTACTTC; V gene: TRBV5-1; clone size: -; D gene: -; J gene: TRBJ2-7
CDR3 protein: CASSQGTGTTSYEQYF; CDR3 DNA: TGCGCCAGCAGCCAAGGGACCGGGACTACCTCCTACGAGCAGTACTTC; V gene: TRBV4-3; clone size: -; D gene: TRBD2; J gene: TRBJ2-7
CDR3 protein: CASSPPGQRHYGYTF; CDR3 DNA: TGTGCCAGCAGTCCACCGGGACAGAGGCACTATGGCTACACCTTC; V gene: TRBV6-6; clone size: once; D gene: TRBD1; J gene: TRBJ1-2
CDR3 protein: CASSQDYFSGSQADTQYF; CDR3 DNA: TGCGCCAGCAGCCAAGATTATTTTAGCGGGAGTCAGGCAGATACGCAGTATTTT; V gene: TRBV4-1; clone size: -; D gene: TRBD2; J gene: TRBJ2-3
CDR3 protein: CASRGTSGSRPYF; CDR3 DNA: TGTGCCAGCCGAGGGACTAGCGGGAGCCGCCCGTACTTC; V gene: TRBV6-5; clone size: once; D gene: TRBD2; J gene: TRBJ2-7
CDR3 protein: CASSSGSKYNEQFF; CDR3 DNA: TGTGCCAGCAGTAGCGGGAGTAAGTACAATGAGCAGTTCTTC; V gene: TRBV6-4; clone size: -; D gene: TRBD2; J gene: TRBJ2-1